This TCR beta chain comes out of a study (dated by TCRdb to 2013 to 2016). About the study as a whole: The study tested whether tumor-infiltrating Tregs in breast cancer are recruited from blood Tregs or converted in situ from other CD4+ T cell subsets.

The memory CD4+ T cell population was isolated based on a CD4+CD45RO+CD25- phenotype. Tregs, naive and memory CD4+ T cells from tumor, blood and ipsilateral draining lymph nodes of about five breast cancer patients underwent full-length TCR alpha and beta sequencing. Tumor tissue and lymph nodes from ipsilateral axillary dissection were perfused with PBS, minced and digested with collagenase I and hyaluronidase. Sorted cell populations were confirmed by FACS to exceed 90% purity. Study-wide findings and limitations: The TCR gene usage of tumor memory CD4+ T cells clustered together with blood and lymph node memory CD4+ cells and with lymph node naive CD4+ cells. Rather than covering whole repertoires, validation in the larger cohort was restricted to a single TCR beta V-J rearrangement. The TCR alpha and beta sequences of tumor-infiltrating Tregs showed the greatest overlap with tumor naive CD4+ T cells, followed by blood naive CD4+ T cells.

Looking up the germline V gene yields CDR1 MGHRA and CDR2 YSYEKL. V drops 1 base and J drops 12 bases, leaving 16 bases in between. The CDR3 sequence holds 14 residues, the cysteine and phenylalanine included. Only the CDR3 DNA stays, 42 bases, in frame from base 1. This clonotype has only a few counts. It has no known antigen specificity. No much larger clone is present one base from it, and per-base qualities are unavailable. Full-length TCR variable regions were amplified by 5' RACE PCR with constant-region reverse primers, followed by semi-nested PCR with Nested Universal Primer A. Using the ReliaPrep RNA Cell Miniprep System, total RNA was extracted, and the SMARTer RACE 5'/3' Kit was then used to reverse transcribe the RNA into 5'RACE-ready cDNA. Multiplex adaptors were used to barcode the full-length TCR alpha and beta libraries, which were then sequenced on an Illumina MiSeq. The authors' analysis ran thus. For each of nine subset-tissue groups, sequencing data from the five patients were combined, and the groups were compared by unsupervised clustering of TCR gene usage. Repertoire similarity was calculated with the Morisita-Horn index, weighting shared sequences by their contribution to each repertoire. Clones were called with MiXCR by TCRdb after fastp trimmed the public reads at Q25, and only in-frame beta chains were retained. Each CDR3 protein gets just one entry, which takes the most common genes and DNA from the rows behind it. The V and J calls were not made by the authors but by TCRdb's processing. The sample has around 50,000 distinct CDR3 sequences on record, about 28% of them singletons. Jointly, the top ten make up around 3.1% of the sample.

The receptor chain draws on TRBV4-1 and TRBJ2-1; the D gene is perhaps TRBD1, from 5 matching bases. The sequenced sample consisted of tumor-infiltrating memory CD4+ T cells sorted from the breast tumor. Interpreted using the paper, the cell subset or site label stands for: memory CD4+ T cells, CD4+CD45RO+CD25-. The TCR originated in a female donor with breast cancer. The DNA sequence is TGCGCCAGCAGCCAAGTCCCAGGGCAGAGCGTGCAGTTCTTC. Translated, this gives CASSQVPGQSVQFF.